The next 25 T cell receptor beta chains were all read from a single sample in a study of cytomegalovirus exposure and HLA in healthy donors. Sequencing was performed with immunoSEQ multiplex PCR; in TCRdb, only in-frame clones are kept and a portion is missing. This sample has roughly 100,000 clones, with about 95% found just once. The material sequenced was PBMCs. The receptors come from a woman between 18 and 29 years old in good health and CMV-seronegative.

This clone was detected once. The chain joins TRBV6-9 to TRBJ2-7; 7 bases are a match to TRBD1. Germline V gene sequence: CDR1 MNHGY, CDR2 SVAAGI. The CDR3 contains 15 residues. V dropped 4 bases and J dropped 6; count of bases not matched to a gene: 12. CDR3: CASSSTRDSRGEQYF. For the CDR3, the DNA is TGTGCCAGCAGTTCGACCCGGGACAGTCGGGGCGAGCAGTACTTC.

This clone was seen just once. The chain joins TRBV15 to TRBJ1-2; TRBD1 might be the D (5 bases). The CDR3 sequence is 15 residues long. From germline, CDR1 is LNHNV and CDR2 YYDKDF (reference sequence). Between the trimmed V and J ends, which lost 0 bases and 8 bases, there was a span of 16 bases. The CDR3 bases are TGTGCCACCAGCAGAGAACGTGGGCAGGGAGGAGGCTACACCTTC. Protein product: CATSRERGQGGGYTF.

The chain combines TRBV10-3 with TRBJ2-5, with D possibly being TRBD2 (5 bases). V gave up 3 bases and J gave up 5 bases, with 13 bases separating them. The CDR3 contains 14 residues. Per germline, CDR1 ENHRY and CDR2 SYGVKD. The CDR3 DNA reads as TGTGCCATCAGTGATACGGCGGGCGGGGAGACCCAGTACTTC. Amino acids: CAISDTAGGETQYF.

V and J are TRBV7-2 and TRBJ2-3; 9 bases are a match to TRBD2. Germline values: CDR1 SGHTA, CDR2 FQGNSA. The CDR3 has 17 residues. The ends lost 5 bases at V and 2 bases at J; junction bases unmatched: 11. CDR3 amino acids: CASSRRLSGGPTDTQYF. In nucleotides, the CDR3 is TGTGCCAGCAGCAGAAGACTAAGCGGGGGGCCCACAGATACGCAGTATTTT.

The genes are TRBV18 and TRBJ2-1, with a tentative D call TRBD2 (6 bases). The CDR3 contains 16 residues. Trimming removed 0 bases from V and 7 bases from J, with 16 bases in between. In germline, CDR1 is KGHSH, CDR2 LQKENI. CDR3 amino acids: CASSPPWGGVGNEQFF. The CDR3 DNA reads as TGTGCCAGCTCACCACCGTGGGGCGGGGTAGGTAATGAGCAGTTCTTC.

The chain links TRBV7-9 to TRBJ1-4; D perhaps matches TRBD1 (6 bases). Germline V gene data show CDR1 as SEHNR and CDR2 as FQNEAQ (reference sequence). The CDR3 has 17 residues. V lost 5 bases, J lost 8 bases, and 24 bases lay in between. The CDR3 DNA reads as TGTGCCAGCAGCCCCGGAGCCTCCGTGGGACAACGCGAAAAACTGTTTTTT. Translating it yields CASSPGASVGQREKLFF.

The chain recombines TRBV20-1 with TRBJ2-7; D not certain. Trimming took off 5 bases at V and 4 bases at J, with 9 bases between the two ends. Per the germline V gene, CDR1 is DFQATT and CDR2 is SNEGSKA (reference sequence). The CDR3 runs 11 residues. CDR3 DNA: TGCAGTGCTCCCCTGGCTTACGAGCAGTACTTC. This encodes CSAPLAYEQYF.

The chain links TRBV7-2 to TRBJ2-1, with 13 bases matching TRBD2. The J segment lost 4 bases and the V segment lost 1 base, leaving 4 bases of the junction unmatched. This CDR3 comprises 17 residues. Germline V gene sequence: CDR1 SGHTA, CDR2 FQGNSA. The CDR3 spells CASSLDPTSGGYNEQFF. CDR3 DNA sequence: TGTGCCAGCAGCTTAGATCCGACTAGCGGGGGGTACAATGAGCAGTTCTTC. Based on the CDR3 plus reference TRBV7-2 and TRBJ2-1, the full variable domain is GAGVSQSPSNKVTEKGKDVELRCDPISGHTALYWYRQSLGQGLEFLIYFQGNSAPDKSGLPSDRFSAERTGGSVSTLTIQRTQQEDSAVYLCASSLDPTSGGYNEQFFGPGTRLTVL.

V is TRBV10-3 and J is TRBJ2-7; tentative D call: TRBD1 (6 bases). CDR3 length equals 10 residues. Between the trimmed V and J ends, which lost 10 bases and 7 bases, there was a span of 11 bases. Germline V gene sequence: CDR1 ENHRY, CDR2 SYGVKD. In DNA, the CDR3 is TGTGCCACCTGGGGGCAGGAGCAGTACTTC. Residues: CATWGQEQYF.

This clone was found once. The chain couples TRBV7-6 to TRBJ2-3; TRBD2 matches at 10 bases. The trim removed 4 bases at V and 4 bases at J, leaving 8 bases unmatched. Germline CDR1 and CDR2: SGHVS and FNYEAQ. The CDR3 has 16 amino acids. This chain's CDR3 is CASSSLAGDPPDTQYF. CDR3 sequence (DNA): TGTGCCAGCAGCTCCCTAGCGGGAGACCCCCCAGATACGCAGTATTTT.

The chain combines TRBV5-4 with TRBJ1-6; D is unresolved. Deletions cut 6 bases from V and 5 bases from J, with 9 bases between. CDR1 SGHNT and CDR2 YYREEE come from the germline V gene (reference sequence). This CDR3 has 13 residues. Here the CDR3 reads CASKLVDNSPLHF. CDR3 bases: TGTGCCAGCAAGTTAGTAGATAATTCACCCCTCCACTTT.

The genes are TRBV7-9 and TRBJ2-5; 13 nucleotides match TRBD2. Germline CDR1 reads SEHNR; CDR2 reads FQNEAQ (reference sequence). Trimming removed 4 bases from V and 5 bases from J; junction bases left unmatched: 7. This CDR3 region has 16 residues. The DNA for the CDR3 is TGTGCCAGCAGCTCCGACAGGACTAGCGGGGGCGAGACCCAGTACTTC. Translating gives CASSSDRTSGGETQYF.

The chain links TRBV27 to TRBJ2-1; 11 bases agree with TRBD2. CDR3 length: 16 residues. Unmatched junction bases numbered 5, after V lost 3 bases and J lost 4 bases. The germline CDR1 and CDR2 sequences are MNHEY and SMNVEV (reference sequence). The DNA for the CDR3 is TGTGCCAGCAGTTTGACCGGGACTAGCGGTTACAATGAGCAGTTCTTC. It is translated as CASSLTGTSGYNEQFF.

V usage is TRBV6-1 and J usage is TRBJ2-7, with 8 bases fitting TRBD1. CDR1 is MNHNS, CDR2 SASEGT, per germline. Losses at the gene ends were 1 base for V and 1 base for J; bases not matched to a gene: 6. CDR3 length equals 16 residues. The CDR3 loop is CASSEGTGIKSYEQYF. The CDR3 nucleotides read TGTGCCAGCAGTGAAGGGACAGGGATAAAGTCCTACGAGCAGTACTTC.

The rearrangement uses TRBV4-3 and TRBJ1-2; unclear D gene. CDR1 and CDR2 from the germline V gene are LGHNA and YSLEER. V was shortened by 0 bases and J by 0 bases, with 5 bases between the two germline ends. The CDR3 sequence is 14 residues long. CDR3 sequence reads: CASSQDAANYGYTF. CDR3 nucleotide sequence: TGCGCCAGCAGCCAAGATGCAGCTAACTATGGCTACACCTTC.

The chain recombines TRBV5-1 with TRBJ1-1; D not resolved. In germline, CDR1 is SGHRS, CDR2 YFSETQ. The length of the CDR3 is 15 residues. Trimming stripped 7 bases from V and 3 bases from J, with 19 bases between. As DNA, the CDR3 is TGCGCCAGCGCCGGGTTCCCAGACGGGGACACTGAAGCTTTCTTT. Translation gives CASAGFPDGDTEAFF.

The chain recombines TRBV6-6 with TRBJ1-2; D is undetermined. Between the trimmed V and J ends, which lost 0 bases and 8 bases, there was a span of 13 bases. This CDR3 has 14 residues. In germline, CDR1 is MNHNY, CDR2 SVGAGI (reference sequence). The CDR3 nucleotides read TGTGCCAGCAGTTACTCCACACCCAGCGGGGGCTACACCTTC. It encodes CASSYSTPSGGYTF.

The CDR3 coding sequence is TGCAGCGGGGGCTGGGCTAACTATGGCTACACCTTC. It specifies CSGGWANYGYTF. This chain connects TRBV29-1 to TRBJ1-2, with D possibly matching TRBD1 (5 bases). CDR1 is SQVTM and CDR2 is ANQGSEA in the germline V gene. V was shortened by 7 bases and J by 0 bases, with 9 bases between the two germline ends. This CDR3 spans 12 amino acids.

The chain joins TRBV11-2 to TRBJ1-3; no clear D. The CDR3 runs 13 residues. Trimming left V 0 bases short and J 4 bases short, with 4 bases between. Germline V gene sequence: CDR1 SGHAT, CDR2 FQNNGV. CDR3 residues: CASSLDRGNTIYF. CDR3 DNA: TGTGCCAGCAGCTTAGATCGGGGAAACACCATATATTTT.

This CDR3 is CAWSVTSGRSTDTQYF. CDR3 DNA sequence: TGTGCCTGGAGCGTTACTAGCGGGAGAAGCACAGATACGCAGTATTTT. The chain uses TRBV30 and TRBJ2-3; 11 positions agree with TRBD2. The germline V gene encodes CDR1 GTSNPN and CDR2 SVGIG (reference sequence). V lost 3 bases to trimming and J lost 0 bases; unmatched junction nucleotides: 5. The CDR3 is made up of 16 amino acids.

The chain recombines TRBV19 with TRBJ1-2, with D possibly being TRBD1 (5 bases). Germline V gene data show CDR1 as LNHDA and CDR2 as SQIVND (reference sequence). The CDR3 has 17 residues. V dropped 2 bases and J dropped 0 bases, with 16 bases sitting between them. In nucleotides, the CDR3 is TGTGCCAGTAGTATAAAGGCCGGGACTCGGACTAACTATGGCTACACCTTC. Translated: CASSIKAGTRTNYGYTF. The variable domain in full, with the rest retrieved from reference TRBV19 and TRBJ1-2, is DGGITQSPKYLFRKEGQNVTLSCEQNLNHDAMYWYRQDPGQGLRLIYYSQIVNDFQKGDIAEGYSVSREKKESFPLTVTSAQKNPTAFYLCASSIKAGTRTNYGYTFGSGTRLTVV.

V gene TRBV5-1 combines with J gene TRBJ2-1; unclear D gene. The CDR3 is made up of 14 amino acids. Germline CDR1 is SGHRS and CDR2 is YFSETQ. V lost 1 base and J 8 bases, leaving 13 bases between the germline ends. The CDR3 region is CASSLTVGPDEQFF. The CDR3 DNA sequence: TGCGCCAGCAGCTTGACAGTGGGTCCCGATGAGCAGTTCTTC.

This clone was counted a single time. The chain is built from TRBV7-2 and TRBJ2-1, with TRBD2 identical over 7 bases. CDR1 is SGHTA, CDR2 FQGNSA, per germline. The CDR3 totals 12 residues. V lost 5 bases to trimming and J lost 10 bases; unmatched junction nucleotides: 5. The CDR3 spells CASSPQAGEQFF. In DNA, the CDR3 is TGTGCCAGCAGCCCGCAAGCGGGGGAGCAGTTCTTC. Together with reference TRBV7-2 and TRBJ2-1, the CDR3 gives the full variable domain: GAGVSQSPSNKVTEKGKDVELRCDPISGHTALYWYRQSLGQGLEFLIYFQGNSAPDKSGLPSDRFSAERTGGSVSTLTIQRTQQEDSAVYLCASSPQAGEQFFGPGTRLTVL.

This sequence joins TRBV5-1 and TRBJ2-1; 8 bases match TRBD2. The V gene's germline CDR1 is SGHRS and CDR2 YFSETQ. Germline trimming cut 5 bases from V and 2 bases from J; bases unmatched to any gene: 6. CDR3 length: 15 amino acids. The CDR3 protein is CASSGEGLAYNEQFF. The CDR3 DNA is TGCGCCAGCAGTGGAGAGGGACTAGCCTACAATGAGCAGTTCTTC.

The chain is built from TRBV9 and TRBJ2-1; 13 nucleotides match TRBD2. Trimming at V came to 3 bases and at J to 7 bases, leaving 10 bases not matched to a gene. The CDR3 consists of 17 residues. Germline CDR1 and CDR2: SGDLS and YYNGEE. This CDR3 is CASSDRTSGSLRNEQFF. CDR3 nucleotides: TGTGCCAGCAGCGACCGGACTAGCGGGAGTTTGAGGAATGAGCAGTTCTTC.